Presented here are 31 T cell receptor beta chains from one specimen sequenced in a study of blood T cell repertoires in COVID-19. Measured with immunoSEQ multiplex PCR; TCRdb has only the in-frame clones, and not every one. The sample records about 150,000 clones, over 60% being singletons. The sequencing sample was made of peripheral blood. Receptors were obtained from a man aged 50 to 59 with acute or convalescent COVID-19.

DNA of the CDR3: TGCAGTCAGGGGGAATTGCAAGAGACCCAGTACTTC. Translating it yields CSQGELQETQYF. The chain employs TRBV29-1 and TRBJ2-5, with 7 bases identical to TRBD1. Per germline, CDR1 SQVTM and CDR2 ANQGSEA. The CDR3 length is 12 residues.

V usage is TRBV4-2 and J usage is TRBJ1-1; tentatively, D is TRBD1 (5 bases). The CDR3 loop spans 15 amino acids. The germline gives CDR1 LGHNA, CDR2 YNFKEQ. V shed 0 bases and J shed 11 bases, with 19 bases lying between them. For the CDR3, the DNA is TGTGCCAGCAGCCAAGACAGGGTGCGTGGGGGGGATGCTTTCTTT. Translation: CASSQDRVRGGDAFF.

This clone showed up just a few times. The rearrangement links TRBV12-3 or TRBV12-4 to TRBJ1-2; D is ambiguous. The CDR3 loop spans 13 amino acids. Between the trimmed V and J ends, which lost 5 bases and 3 bases, there was a span of 10 bases. The CDR3 sequence: CASSPPTDYGYTF. The DNA for the CDR3 is TGTGCCAGCAGTCCCCCAACTGACTATGGCTACACCTTC.

The chain combines TRBV4-1 with TRBJ1-2; 7 nucleotides align to TRBD1. Germline V CDR1 and CDR2: MGHRA, YSYEKL. The ends lost 2 bases at V and 2 bases at J; junction bases unmatched: 11. The CDR3 sequence is 17 residues long. The CDR3 bases are TGCGCCAGCAGCCAACCGGGACAGAAGAAGAAGAACTATGGCTACACCTTC. Its translation is CASSQPGQKKKNYGYTF.

This clone has only a few counts. The rearrangement uses TRBV5-1 and TRBJ1-1; D is ambiguous. CDR1 is SGHRS and CDR2 is YFSETQ in the germline V gene. V gave up 4 bases and J gave up 1 base, with 17 bases separating them. This CDR3 contains 16 residues. The CDR3 protein is CASSPVDKTGNTEAFF. DNA of the CDR3: TGCGCCAGCAGCCCCGTGGATAAGACGGGGAACACTGAAGCTTTCTTT. Full variable domain (outside the CDR3, taken from reference TRBV5-1 and TRBJ1-1): KAGVTQTPRYLIKTRGQQVTLSCSPISGHRSVSWYQQTPGQGLQFLFEYFSETQRNKGNFPGRFSGRQFSNSRSEMNVSTLELGDSALYLCASSPVDKTGNTEAFFGQGTRLTVV.

The V and J genes are TRBV5-5 and TRBJ1-1; 7 bases are a match to TRBD1. This CDR3 is built from 13 residues. Germline CDR1 SGHKS, CDR2 YYEKEE (reference sequence). V was pared by 1 base and J by 11 bases, with 8 bases of the junction left unmatched. The CDR3 DNA follows: TGTGCCAGCAGCTTGCAAGGGGGCGCGGCCGCTTTCTTT. This gives the protein CASSLQGGAAAFF.

This chain uses TRBV7-6 with TRBJ2-3, with 8 nucleotides matching TRBD1. Losses at the gene ends were 4 bases for V and 6 bases for J; bases not matched to a gene: 3. Germline CDR1 and CDR2: SGHVS and FNYEAQ. The CDR3 length is 13 residues. The CDR3 nucleotides read TGTGCCAGCAGCTCGGCAGGGGGCGATACGCAGTATTTT. Its translation is CASSSAGGDTQYF.

This clone was detected once. The chain couples TRBV7-2 to TRBJ1-1; possible D gene TRBD1, 5 bases. Germline V gene lookup returns CDR1 SGHTA and CDR2 FQGNSA. The CDR3 contains 14 residues. V lost 2 bases, J lost 3 bases, and 10 bases lay in between. In nucleotides, the CDR3 is TGTGCCAGCAGCTTATGGGGGGGGGACACTGAAGCTTTCTTT. It is translated as CASSLWGGDTEAFF.

This clone was counted between two and nine times. The chain has TRBV3-1 (or the pseudogene TRBV3-2) and TRBJ1-2, with D unresolved. The CDR3 is made up of 15 amino acids. The V end lost 0 bases, the J end lost 8 bases, and 16 bases lay between the germline ends. Germline lookup yields CDR1 LGHDT and CDR2 YNNKEL (reference sequence). The CDR3 bases are TGTGCCAGCAGCCAAGATTCAGACGTGGGAGGAGGCTACACCTTC. It codes for CASSQDSDVGGGYTF.

The chain is built from TRBV18 and TRBJ2-1; TRBD1 matches at 9 bases. The CDR3 loop spans 15 amino acids. Per germline, CDR1 KGHSH and CDR2 LQKENI. Germline trimming cut 2 bases from V and 4 bases from J; bases unmatched to any gene: 3. The DNA for the CDR3 is TGTGCCAGCTCACCAAGACAGGGGGATTACAATGAGCAGTTCTTC. Encoded protein: CASSPRQGDYNEQFF.

This clone appeared many times. The chain links TRBV15 to TRBJ2-3; TRBD2 matches 11 bases. V shed 5 bases and J 6 bases; nucleotides not matched to a gene: 7. The CDR3 is 15 amino acids. Germline V CDR1 and CDR2: LNHNV, YYDKDF (reference sequence). The CDR3 sequence is CATSRLAGTADTQYF. Written as DNA, the CDR3 is TGTGCCACCAGCCGACTAGCGGGAACTGCTGATACGCAGTATTTT.

The chain combines TRBV12-3 or TRBV12-4 with TRBJ1-5; 7 bases line up with TRBD1. This CDR3 contains 13 residues. V dropped 7 bases and J dropped 6; count of bases not matched to a gene: 6. The CDR3 loop reads CASTSTGSQPQHF. DNA for the CDR3: TGTGCCAGCACCTCGACAGGGTCTCAGCCCCAGCATTTT.

V gene TRBV24-1 combines with J gene TRBJ2-1, with D maybe TRBD2 (7 bases). The CDR3 loop spans 16 amino acids. Between the trimmed V and J ends, which lost 6 bases and 8 bases, there was a span of 22 bases. Germline V gene lookup returns CDR1 KGHDR and CDR2 SFDVKD. DNA of the CDR3: TGTGCCACCAGTAGTGGACAGCGGGGAACGAAAGATGAGCAGTTCTTC. Its protein product is CATSSGQRGTKDEQFF.

CDR3 region: CASRRGWGNSPLHF. The CDR3 DNA sequence: TGTGCCAGCCGAAGGGGCTGGGGTAATTCACCCCTCCACTTT. The chain carries TRBV13 and TRBJ1-6; a possible D gene is TRBD1 (5 bases). Germline-derived CDR1 and CDR2 are PRHDT and FYEKMQ (reference sequence). This CDR3 region has 14 residues. V dropped 8 bases and J dropped 6 bases, with 14 bases sitting between them.

This clone was counted only a few times. The V and J genes are TRBV9 and TRBJ2-1, with D possibly TRBD1 on 6 matching bases. The CDR3 covers 15 residues. V was clipped by 0 bases and J by 5 bases, with 12 bases between them. Germline V gives CDR1 SGDLS, CDR2 YYNGEE. CDR3 bases: TGTGCCAGCAGCGTAGGGGCAGGGGAGCACAATGAGCAGTTCTTC. Its protein product is CASSVGAGEHNEQFF.

The chain joins TRBV5-1 to TRBJ2-1; D is possibly TRBD1 (5 bases). The germline CDR1 and CDR2 sequences are SGHRS and YFSETQ. With 3 bases removed from V and 1 base from J, the gap between germline ends came to 11 bases. CDR3 length: 15 amino acids. CDR3 bases: TGCGCCAGCAGCTACGACAGTTGGTCCTACAATGAGCAGTTCTTC. Its translation is CASSYDSWSYNEQFF.

The chain employs TRBV9 and TRBJ1-5; 7 nucleotides match TRBD1. Trimming removed 3 bases from V and 3 bases from J; junction bases left unmatched: 12. Germline V lookup: CDR1 SGDLS, CDR2 YYNGEE. This CDR3 region has 17 residues. The CDR3 loop reads CASSALRGGRFNQPQHF. The CDR3 nucleotides read TGTGCCAGCAGCGCCCTCCGAGGGGGCAGGTTCAATCAGCCCCAGCATTTT.

This clone was detected only once. The rearrangement links TRBV19 to TRBJ1-4; D not resolved. The CDR3 loop spans 13 amino acids. The germline gives CDR1 LNHDA, CDR2 SQIVND (reference sequence). V was shortened by 3 bases and J by 4 bases, with 6 bases between the two germline ends. CDR3 protein: CASSIPRNEKLFF. In DNA form, the CDR3 reads TGTGCCAGTAGTATTCCCCGTAATGAAAAACTGTTTTTT.

This sequence joins TRBV5-1 and TRBJ2-5, with D possibly matching TRBD1 (6 bases). Germline loops: CDR1 SGHRS, CDR2 YFSETQ. The V end was cut by 3 bases, the J end by 5 bases, with 11 bases between. The CDR3 covers 13 residues. The CDR3 loop reads CASSWGPGETQYF. CDR3 bases: TGCGCCAGCAGCTGGGGGCCGGGGGAGACCCAGTACTTC.

The chain links TRBV7-6 to TRBJ1-1; possible D gene TRBD1, 6 bases. The germline V gene encodes CDR1 SGHVS and CDR2 FNYEAQ. CDR3 size: 15 residues. The V end was cut by 5 bases, the J end by 8 bases, with 21 bases between. CDR3 nucleotide sequence: TGTGCCAGCAGCGTTAGAGGTGATTACAGGGAGGAAGCTTTCTTT. This codes for CASSVRGDYREEAFF. The whole variable domain, filled in from reference TRBV7-6 and TRBJ1-1, reads GAGVSQSPRYKVTKRGQDVALRCDPISGHVSLYWYRQALGQGPEFLTYFNYEAQQDKSGLPNDRFSAERPEGSISTLTIQRTEQRDSAMYRCASSVRGDYREEAFFGQGTRLTVV.

Only one count was recorded for this clone. This rearrangement joins TRBV11-3 to TRBJ2-2, with D tentatively TRBD1 (5 bases). The CDR3 spans 15 residues. V shed 1 base and J shed 6 bases, with 12 bases lying between them. CDR1 and CDR2 (germline): SGHNT, YENEEA. The CDR3 spells CASSLGQDISGELFF. The DNA of the CDR3 is TGTGCCAGCAGCTTAGGGCAGGACATCTCCGGGGAGCTGTTTTTT. The variable domain in full, completed from reference TRBV11-3 and TRBJ2-2, reads EAGVVQSPRYKIIEKKQPVAFWCNPISGHNTLYWYLQNLGQGPELLIRYENEEAVDDSQLPKDRFSAERLKGVDSTLKIQPAELGDSAVYLCASSLGQDISGELFFGEGSRLTVL.

V usage is TRBV24-1 and J usage is TRBJ1-2, with D tentatively TRBD1 (6 bases). CDR3 size: 12 residues. Trimming cost V 10 bases and J 3 bases, with 11 bases left between them. The germline gives CDR1 KGHDR, CDR2 SFDVKD. CDR3 loop: CATWDTYYGYTF. The CDR3, as DNA: TGTGCCACGTGGGACACTTACTATGGCTACACCTTC.

Regarding this clone: Other DNA sequences in the same sample also yield this CDR3. This chain links TRBV9 with TRBJ1-5; D remains ambiguous. Germline V gene data show CDR1 as SGDLS and CDR2 as YYNGEE. V lost 0 bases, J lost 6 bases, and 7 bases lay in between. The CDR3 extends over 13 amino acids. The CDR3 nucleotides are TGTGCCAGCAGCGTAGCGGGGTCTCAGCCCCAGCATTTT. Protein product: CASSVAGSQPQHF. Full variable domain (outside the CDR3, taken from reference TRBV9 and TRBJ1-5): DSGVTQTPKHLITATGQRVTLRCSPRSGDLSVYWYQQSLDQGLQFLIQYYNGEERAKGNILERFSAQQFPDLHSELNLSSLELGDSALYFCASSVAGSQPQHFGDGTRLSIL.

In the case of this clone: This may come from a read error, since a much larger clone is one base off. The chain uses TRBV28 and TRBJ1-5; D uncertain. This CDR3 contains 13 residues. Germline assignment: CDR1 MDHEN and CDR2 SYDVKM. The germline V and J ends were trimmed by 3 bases and 2 bases, with 5 bases remaining between them. The CDR3 spells CASSFGGNQPQHF. CDR3 nucleotide sequence: TGTGCCAGCAGTTTCGGGGGCAATCAGCCCCAGCATTTT.

This clone was seen once. This sequence joins TRBV2 and TRBJ2-7; TRBD1 agrees at 8 bases. Germline assignment: CDR1 SNHLY and CDR2 FYNNEI. This CDR3 region has 14 residues. After removal of 6 bases from V and 2 bases from J, the junction contained 6 bases not matched to a gene. CDR3 protein: CASRTPGQAYEQYF. The CDR3 coding sequence is TGTGCCAGCAGGACACCGGGACAGGCCTACGAGCAGTACTTC.

The chain joins TRBV25-1 to TRBJ1-1; 7 bases align to TRBD1. The CDR3 runs 17 residues. J gave up 9 bases and V 3 bases, and 19 bases lay outside the gene matches. CDR1 MGHDK and CDR2 SYGVNS come from the germline V gene. CDR3 amino acids: CASSDLGQPGVKGKAFF. As DNA, the CDR3 is TGTGCCAGCAGTGACCTGGGACAGCCAGGGGTGAAAGGTAAAGCTTTCTTT.

This chain joins TRBV19 and TRBJ1-1; D gene uncertain. Trimming removed 5 bases at V and 4 bases at J, with 11 bases between. The CDR3 is 13 amino acids. CDR1 is LNHDA, CDR2 SQIVND, per germline (reference sequence). The CDR3 sequence: CASSAGGFTEAFF. In DNA form, the CDR3 reads TGTGCCAGTAGTGCAGGAGGCTTCACTGAAGCTTTCTTT.

V gene TRBV19 combines with J gene TRBJ1-4, with D possibly TRBD1 on 6 matching bases. The germline V gene encodes CDR1 LNHDA and CDR2 SQIVND (reference sequence). The CDR3 is made up of 15 amino acids. V dropped 5 bases and J dropped 5 bases, with 15 bases sitting between them. The CDR3 spells CASSRDGQRNEKLFF. The CDR3 DNA is TGTGCCAGTAGTCGAGACGGACAGAGAAATGAAAAACTGTTTTTT.

The V call is TRBV2, the J call TRBJ1-1; D call uncertain. V was shortened by 8 bases and J by 2 bases, with 9 bases between the two germline ends. The germline V gene encodes CDR1 SNHLY and CDR2 FYNNEI. The CDR3 has 12 amino acids. The CDR3 DNA sequence: TGTGCCAGCCAAACAGAAAACACTGAAGCTTTCTTT. This gives the protein CASQTENTEAFF.

This clone has more than one count but fewer than ten. V and J are TRBV28 and TRBJ1-2, with TRBD1 matching 8 bases. The trim removed 5 bases at V and 4 bases at J, leaving 18 bases unmatched. The CDR3 contains 18 residues. Germline V lookup: CDR1 MDHEN, CDR2 SYDVKM. CDR3 in amino acids: CASSRDVRAGGFIYGYTF. The CDR3 DNA reads TGTGCCAGCAGTAGGGACGTCCGGGCAGGGGGCTTCATCTATGGCTACACCTTC.

The chain has TRBV19 and TRBJ1-3; the D is unclear. CDR1 is LNHDA, CDR2 SQIVND, per germline (reference sequence). Trimming left V 2 bases short and J 0 bases short, with 8 bases between. The CDR3 has 15 amino acids. CDR3 residues: CASSIRRNSGNTIYF. CDR3 in DNA: TGTGCCAGTAGTATACGGCGGAACTCTGGAAACACCATATATTTT.